A single sample is the source of the 32 T cell receptor beta chains below, sequenced in a study of cytomegalovirus exposure and HLA in healthy donors. Researchers ran the PCR with 60 Vbeta and 13 Jbeta primers. TCRdb's copy holds only in-frame clones and misses some; the assay was immunoSEQ multiplex PCR. This sample has about 130,000 clones, with 55% to 75% found just once. Sequencing was performed on PBMCs. Receptor source: a young man in good health and CMV-seropositive.

This clone was seen a handful of times. The chain joins TRBV10-3 to TRBJ1-3; perhaps TRBD1 as D (6 bases). CDR3 length: 14 residues. V was cut by 7 bases and J by 5 bases, with 15 bases left in between. The V gene's germline CDR1 is ENHRY and CDR2 SYGVKD. The CDR3 protein is CAIKITGGRNTIYF. The CDR3 DNA sequence: TGTGCCATCAAGATTACGGGGGGCAGAAACACCATATATTTT.

This clone was observed once. The chain employs TRBV2 and TRBJ2-2; 8 nucleotides align to TRBD2. V trimming: 7 bases; J trimming: 0 bases; junction bases outside the gene matches: 4. This CDR3 is built from 15 residues. CDR1 SNHLY and CDR2 FYNNEI come from the germline V gene. The CDR3 nucleotides are TGTGCCAGCACCCTAGCGGGCCCGAACACCGGGGAGCTGTTTTTT. It is translated as CASTLAGPNTGELFF.

The CDR3 region has the DNA TGTGCCAGCAGCCCAATTCGGACAGGGGAAGGACTCCTGGCTGGGGAGCAGTACTTC. Its protein product is CASSPIRTGEGLLAGEQYF. The chain uses TRBV7-9 and TRBJ2-7, with 9 bases identical to TRBD1. This CDR3 has 19 amino acids. The germline V gene has CDR1 SEHNR and CDR2 FQNEAQ (reference sequence). J was trimmed by 7 bases and V by 5 bases; bases with no gene match: 24.

The chain carries TRBV11-2 and TRBJ2-1, with a weak D call TRBD1 (7 bases). The germline V gene has CDR1 SGHAT and CDR2 FQNNGV. CDR3 length equals 13 residues. Trimming left V 8 bases short and J 7 bases short, with 15 bases between. The CDR3 nucleotides are TGTGCCAGCGCCGCGGGACAGAGGAATGAGCAGTTCTTC. Translating it yields CASAAGQRNEQFF. The full variable domain, in which reference TRBV11-2 and TRBJ2-1 provide the parts outside the CDR3, is EAGVAQSPRYKIIEKRQSVAFWCNPISGHATLYWYQQILGQGPKLLIQFQNNGVVDDSQLPKDRFSAERLKGVDSTLKIQPAKLEDSAVYLCASAAGQRNEQFFGPGTRLTVL.

The chain carries TRBV7-2 and TRBJ2-5; TRBD2 matches 10 bases. The CDR3 has 16 amino acids. J was trimmed by 2 bases and V by 5 bases; bases with no gene match: 8. The germline V gene encodes CDR1 SGHTA and CDR2 FQGNSA. The CDR3 region has the DNA TGTGCCAGCAGCGATTGGAGGACTAGCGGACAAGAGACCCAGTACTTC. Protein product: CASSDWRTSGQETQYF.

This clone came up once. The chain couples TRBV18 to TRBJ2-3; weak D call: TRBD2 (6 bases). The CDR3 covers 14 residues. Per the germline V gene, CDR1 is KGHSH and CDR2 is LQKENI. V was clipped by 5 bases and J by 3 bases, with 12 bases between them. The CDR3 DNA is TGTGCCAGCTCAAGACTAGGGTTTACAGATACGCAGTATTTT. It encodes CASSRLGFTDTQYF.

This clone was seen many times. This chain uses TRBV4-3 with TRBJ2-2, with TRBD1 as a possible D gene (6 bases). Germline V gene lookup returns CDR1 LGHNA and CDR2 YSLEER. The CDR3 contains 14 residues. The ends were cut back, 4 bases at V and 8 bases at J, with 14 bases in the middle. The CDR3 loop is CASSPRGRSGELFF. CDR3 sequence (DNA): TGCGCCAGCAGCCCCAGGGGCAGATCGGGGGAGCTGTTTTTT.

This chain connects TRBV28 to TRBJ2-3; 8 nucleotides match TRBD2. Germline loops: CDR1 MDHEN, CDR2 SYDVKM. J was trimmed by 5 bases and V by 6 bases; bases with no gene match: 16. The CDR3 contains 17 residues. CDR3 protein: CASRGRAGAPSRDTQYF. The CDR3 DNA sequence: TGTGCCAGCAGGGGTCGAGCGGGAGCCCCGTCCAGAGATACGCAGTATTTT.

This clone has only a few counts. This chain links TRBV7-9 with TRBJ2-1; maybe TRBD1 (7 bases). This CDR3 spans 15 amino acids. The V end lost 0 bases, the J end lost 7 bases, and 13 bases lay between the germline ends. Germline assignment: CDR1 SEHNR and CDR2 FQNEAQ (reference sequence). The CDR3 sequence: CASSLAQGDWNEQFF. The CDR3 DNA reads TGTGCCAGCAGCTTAGCGCAGGGGGACTGGAATGAGCAGTTCTTC.

This clone has more than one count but fewer than ten. This chain joins TRBV7-9 and TRBJ2-7, with TRBD2 identical over 9 bases. The length of the CDR3 is 17 residues. J gave up 3 bases and V 1 base, and 10 bases lay outside the gene matches. Germline assignment: CDR1 SEHNR and CDR2 FQNEAQ (reference sequence). The CDR3 is CASSLGYVAGAFYEQYF. CDR3 DNA sequence: TGTGCCAGCAGCTTAGGGTACGTAGCGGGAGCTTTCTACGAGCAGTACTTC.

V gene TRBV29-1 combines with J gene TRBJ2-6; the D gene is possibly TRBD1 (6 bases). From germline, CDR1 is SQVTM and CDR2 ANQGSEA. The CDR3 is 17 residues long. The germline V and J ends were trimmed by 5 bases and 0 bases, with 17 bases remaining between them. The CDR3 nucleotides are TGCAGCGTTATACAGGGATATCCTATCTCTGGGGCCAACGTCCTGACTTTC. Translated, it gives CSVIQGYPISGANVLTF. The variable domain in full, with the rest retrieved from reference TRBV29-1 and TRBJ2-6, is SAVISQKPSRDICQRGTSLTIQCQVDSQVTMMFWYRQQPGQSLTLIATANQGSEATYESGFVIDKFPISRPNLTFSTLTVSNMSPEDSSIYLCSVIQGYPISGANVLTFGAGSRLTVL.

The J gene is TRBJ2-5, the V gene TRBV10-3; 13 bases align to TRBD2. The germline CDR1 and CDR2 sequences are ENHRY and SYGVKD. V trimming: 3 bases; J trimming: 2 bases; junction bases outside the gene matches: 6. The CDR3 runs to 17 residues. CDR3 DNA: TGTGCCATCAGTGACTATGGACTAGCGGGGGATCAAGAGACCCAGTACTTC. This gives the protein CAISDYGLAGDQETQYF.

This clone was recorded a few times. V and J are TRBV6-1 and TRBJ2-3, with 7 bases identical to TRBD1. The germline V gene encodes CDR1 MNHNS and CDR2 SASEGT. The CDR3 consists of 14 residues. V trimming: 7 bases; J trimming: 8 bases; junction bases outside the gene matches: 12. CDR3 nucleotides: TGTGCCAGCAAGGCCGGTCCCACAGGGGTTACGCAGTATTTT. Its translation: CASKAGPTGVTQYF.

V is TRBV4-2 and J is TRBJ2-5; a weak D match, TRBD1 (6 bases). V lost 3 bases to trimming and J lost 0 bases, with 14 bases between them. The CDR3 sequence is 16 residues long. Looked up from germline, CDR1 is LGHNA and CDR2 is YNFKEQ. In nucleotides, the CDR3 is TGTGCCAGCAGCCATGATACAGGGATTCACCAAGAGACCCAGTACTTC. Its protein is CASSHDTGIHQETQYF.

The chain uses TRBV10-3 and TRBJ2-7; D may be TRBD1 (7 bases). Per germline, CDR1 ENHRY and CDR2 SYGVKD. V was clipped by 10 bases and J by 6 bases, with 19 bases between them. CDR3 size: 13 residues. The DNA of the CDR3 is TGTGCCACCGCCGGCAGGGGGGATATCGAGCAGTACTTC. Protein sequence: CATAGRGDIEQYF.

This clone has only one observation. The CDR3 nucleotides read TGTGCCAGCTCAACAGTTGGGCAGCCCCAGCATTTT. Amino acid sequence: CASSTVGQPQHF. This sequence joins TRBV18 and TRBJ1-5, with D unresolved. The V end lost 5 bases, the J end lost 7 bases, and 9 bases lay between the germline ends. The germline V gene encodes CDR1 KGHSH and CDR2 LQKENI. This CDR3 spans 12 amino acids. The full variable domain, rest sourced from reference TRBV18 and TRBJ1-5, is NAGVMQNPRHLVRRRGQEARLRCSPMKGHSHVYWYRQLPEEGLKFMVYLQKENIIDESGMPKERFSAEFPKEGPSILRIQQVVRGDSAAYFCASSTVGQPQHFGDGTRLSIL.

This chain uses TRBV6-6 with TRBJ2-7, with D hard to call. The CDR3 is made up of 14 amino acids. Trimming removed 7 bases from V and 0 bases from J, with 13 bases in between. Germline V gene sequence: CDR1 MNHNY, CDR2 SVGAGI (reference sequence). The DNA for the CDR3 is TGTGCCAGCACAAGACACCCCAACTCCTACGAGCAGTACTTC. It codes for CASTRHPNSYEQYF.

The chain uses TRBV5-4 and TRBJ2-1, with TRBD1 identical over 7 bases. With V trimmed by 4 bases and J by 8 bases, 6 bases remained unmatched. CDR3 size: 13 residues. Germline loops: CDR1 SGHNT, CDR2 YYREEE (reference sequence). The CDR3 DNA is TGTGCCAGCAGCCAACAGGGGTTGGATGAGCAGTTCTTC. Protein: CASSQQGLDEQFF.

In its sample, this clone was seen a few times. J is TRBJ2-2 and V is TRBV2; TRBD2 is a possible D gene (6 bases). CDR3 length equals 14 residues. CDR1 and CDR2 (germline): SNHLY, FYNNEI. V was pared by 9 bases and J by 2 bases, with 13 bases between. The chain's CDR3 is CASGRRGNTGELFF. Here the CDR3 DNA reads TGTGCCAGTGGAAGGCGGGGTAACACCGGGGAGCTGTTTTTT.

The V and J genes are TRBV2 and TRBJ2-7, with 9 bases fitting TRBD2. The CDR3 extends over 12 amino acids. J gave up 4 bases and V 11 bases, and 6 bases lay outside the gene matches. CDR1 and CDR2 (germline): SNHLY, FYNNEI. The CDR3, as DNA: TGTGCCGGGGGACTAGCTGGGTACGAGCAGTACTTC. Its translation: CAGGLAGYEQYF.

V usage is TRBV23-1 and J usage is TRBJ2-2; D might be TRBD1 (5 bases). TRBV23-1 is marked as an open reading frame, function uncertain. Trimming took off 0 bases at V and 6 bases at J, with 14 bases between the two ends. This CDR3 region has 16 residues. The CDR3 DNA reads TGCGCCAGCAGTCAATCGGAGACAGTAGATCCCGGGGAGCTGTTTTTT. It specifies CASSQSETVDPGELFF.

The chain combines TRBV5-4 with TRBJ2-3, with D maybe TRBD2 (7 bases). The V end was cut by 2 bases, the J end by 2 bases, with 18 bases between. The CDR3 has 17 amino acids. From germline, CDR1 is SGHNT and CDR2 YYREEE (reference sequence). CDR3 nucleotide sequence: TGTGCCAGCAGCTTTGGCGGGGGCGGCGGGAACACAGATACGCAGTATTTT. It yields the protein CASSFGGGGGNTDTQYF.

V is TRBV5-4 and J is TRBJ2-6, with a weak D call TRBD1 (5 bases). This CDR3 contains 15 residues. Trimming shortened V by 3 bases and J by 1 base, and 8 bases separated the two germline ends. CDR1 is SGHNT, CDR2 YYREEE, per germline (reference sequence). Here the CDR3 reads CASSSTGSGANVLTF. CDR3 DNA sequence: TGTGCCAGCAGCTCAACAGGTTCTGGGGCCAACGTCCTGACTTTC.

This clone is a singleton in its sample. The chain carries TRBV21-1 and TRBJ2-1; TRBD2, the table's D call, was not compared with the DNA. TRBV21-1 is annotated as a pseudogene. The length of the CDR3 is 17 residues. CDR3 amino acids: CASSKEPGLAEYNEQFF. The CDR3 DNA sequence: TGTGCCAGCAGCAAAGAGCCCGGACTAGCGGAATACAATGAGCAGTTCTTC.

The J gene is TRBJ2-1, the V gene TRBV27; the D is unclear. CDR1 is MNHEY and CDR2 is SMNVEV in the germline V gene (reference sequence). This CDR3 is built from 12 residues. With 3 bases removed from V and 8 bases from J, the gap between germline ends came to 8 bases. CDR3 nucleotides: TGTGCCAGCAGTTTTAACAGCTATGAGCAGTTCTTC. Translating it yields CASSFNSYEQFF.

This rearrangement joins TRBV5-1 to TRBJ2-1; 7 bases fit TRBD2. The V and J ends lost 1 base and 4 bases, in that order; junction bases with no gene match: 5. CDR1 SGHRS and CDR2 YFSETQ come from the germline V gene. The CDR3 totals 15 residues. The CDR3 DNA is TGCGCCAGCAGCTTGATTCTAGCGGCGTACAATGAGCAGTTCTTC. Protein: CASSLILAAYNEQFF.

Written as DNA, the CDR3 is TGTGCTAGTGGTTTGGGACAGGGTAGCTACAATGAGCAGTTCTTC. Protein sequence: CASGLGQGSYNEQFF. The chain joins TRBV12-5 to TRBJ2-1; TRBD1 aligns across 7 bases. Trimming took 1 base from V and 3 from J; bases not matched to a gene: 3. The CDR3 contains 15 residues. CDR1 is LGHNT, CDR2 FRNRAP, per germline.

Only a few counts were recorded for this clone. The chain links TRBV19 to TRBJ2-2; D is unresolved. The ends were cut back, 0 bases at V and 2 bases at J, with 10 bases in the middle. Germline V gene data show CDR1 as LNHDA and CDR2 as SQIVND (reference sequence). The CDR3 spans 16 residues. CDR3 loop: CASSIEEVLNTGELFF. The CDR3 DNA reads TGTGCCAGTAGTATAGAAGAGGTCCTTAACACCGGGGAGCTGTTTTTT.

V is TRBV11-2 and J is TRBJ1-5, with D perhaps matching TRBD1 (6 bases). Germline lookup yields CDR1 SGHAT and CDR2 FQNNGV. Deletions cut 5 bases from V and 6 bases from J, with 11 bases between. The CDR3 extends over 13 amino acids. CDR3 amino acids: CASSLQGFQPQHF. The CDR3 DNA sequence: TGTGCCAGCAGCCTACAGGGTTTTCAGCCCCAGCATTTT. Full variable domain (missing parts from reference TRBV11-2 and TRBJ1-5): EAGVAQSPRYKIIEKRQSVAFWCNPISGHATLYWYQQILGQGPKLLIQFQNNGVVDDSQLPKDRFSAERLKGVDSTLKIQPAKLEDSAVYLCASSLQGFQPQHFGDGTRLSIL.

This clone was found a few times. The CDR3 here is CASRPSGSSYNEQFF. DNA for the CDR3: TGTGCCAGCAGACCCAGCGGGTCCTCCTACAATGAGCAGTTCTTC. V is TRBV6-5 and J is TRBJ2-1; tentative D call: TRBD2 (6 bases). V was shortened by 6 bases and J by 0 bases, with 12 bases between the two germline ends. The CDR3 extends over 15 amino acids. Looked up from germline, CDR1 is MNHEY and CDR2 is SVGAGI.

The chain recombines TRBV4-3 with TRBJ2-2; D possibly matches TRBD1 or TRBD2 (9 bases each). The CDR3 length is 22 residues. Germline CDR1 LGHNA, CDR2 YSLEER. Deletions cut 0 bases from V and 6 bases from J, with 32 bases between. CDR3 nucleotide sequence: TGCGCCAGCAGCCAAGAAGGGAAAGGACAGGGGTTTGCGGGAGGGTATGCCGGGGAGCTGTTTTTT. Protein: CASSQEGKGQGFAGGYAGELFF.

The CDR3 spells CASSLQAGRTYEQYF. The CDR3 DNA sequence: TGCGCCAGCAGCTTGCAAGCGGGACGTACCTACGAGCAGTACTTC. The chain joins TRBV5-1 to TRBJ2-7, with 7 bases identical to TRBD2. Germline V CDR1 and CDR2: SGHRS, YFSETQ. The CDR3 extends over 15 amino acids. The V gene end was trimmed by 1 base and the J gene end by 2 bases; junction bases not matched to a gene: 6.